A single sample gave rise to the 12 T cell receptor beta chains below, sequenced in a study of blood T cell repertoires in COVID-19 (dated by TCRdb to 2018 to 2021). The library was built by means of the immunoSEQ multiplex PCR assay. Held by TCRdb, this immuneACCESS table contains in-frame sequences only and omits some clones. Under half of the omission traces to an unresolved V gene where checked; the cause of the rest is unknown. In all, the sample holds a few hundred thousand clones, and around 87% of those were seen once. Clones ranked in the top ten supply roughly 9.4% of the sample. The sequencing input was PBMCs or T cells enriched from blood (not recorded which). The receptors stem from a woman aged 45-65 years who had recovered from COVID-19.

The V call is TRBV6-4, the J call TRBJ2-3; 9 bases fit TRBD1. CDR3 length equals 12 residues. V shed 3 bases, J shed 15 bases, and the junction held 7 bases outside the gene matches. Germline V gives CDR1 MRHNA, CDR2 SNTAGT. The CDR3 reads CASSEPGQGVYF. CDR3 DNA sequence: TGTGCCAGCAGTGAACCGGGACAGGGTGTTTATTTT.

The V gene is TRBV5-6, the J gene TRBJ1-2; 8 nucleotides line up with TRBD1. CDR1 and CDR2 (germline): SGHDT, YYEEEE. This CDR3 region has 13 residues. J gave up 3 bases and V 5 bases, and 3 bases lay outside the gene matches. CDR3: CASRAQGDYGYTF. The CDR3 nucleotides are TGTGCCAGCAGGGCACAGGGGGACTATGGCTACACCTTC.

This clone was recorded once. The chain uses TRBV2 and TRBJ1-1; no clear D gene. Trimming shortened V by 4 bases and J by 5 bases, and 11 bases separated the two germline ends. This CDR3 has 13 amino acids. The germline CDR1 and CDR2 sequences are SNHLY and FYNNEI. The CDR3 reads CASSVLRATEAFF. The DNA of the CDR3 is TGTGCCAGCAGTGTCCTCCGAGCAACTGAAGCTTTCTTT.

This rearrangement joins TRBV6-6 to TRBJ1-2; possible D gene TRBD1, 5 bases. Trimming stripped 5 bases from V and 0 bases from J, with 22 bases between. Germline V CDR1 and CDR2: MNHNY, SVGAGI (reference sequence). The CDR3 is 18 residues long. The CDR3 DNA reads TGTGCCAGCAGTCCCCTAGTAGGCAGGACAATTACTAACTATGGCTACACCTTC. This translates into CASSPLVGRTITNYGYTF.

Remarks on this clone: A far more abundant clone sits one base away, making this likely a read error. The V call is TRBV5-5, the J call TRBJ1-2; D gene uncertain. Trimming removed 0 bases at V and 2 bases at J, with 5 bases between. The CDR3 spans 13 residues. Per the germline V gene, CDR1 is SGHKS and CDR2 is YYEKEE (reference sequence). As DNA, the CDR3 is TGTGCCAGCAGCTTGGGGCAGAACTATGGCTACACCTTC. This translates into CASSLGQNYGYTF.

The chain uses TRBV4-1 and TRBJ1-2, with TRBD1 identical over 12 bases. The CDR3 extends over 15 amino acids. The germline CDR1 and CDR2 sequences are MGHRA and YSYEKL. V trimming: 3 bases; J trimming: 2 bases; junction bases outside the gene matches: 1. CDR3 DNA: TGCGCCAGCAGCCAGGGACAGGGGGCCAACTATGGCTACACCTTC. It specifies CASSQGQGANYGYTF.

The chain links TRBV2 to TRBJ2-1, with D possibly matching TRBD2 (6 bases). Trimming took off 0 bases at V and 6 bases at J, with 12 bases between the two ends. The CDR3 extends over 15 amino acids. Looked up from germline, CDR1 is SNHLY and CDR2 is FYNNEI. CDR3: CASSEALGEVNEQFF. DNA of the CDR3: TGTGCCAGCAGTGAAGCGCTGGGGGAGGTCAATGAGCAGTTCTTC.

The J gene is TRBJ1-1, the V gene TRBV5-1; D gene ambiguous. V lost 4 bases and J 1 base, leaving 14 bases between the germline ends. Germline loops: CDR1 SGHRS, CDR2 YFSETQ. The CDR3 runs to 15 residues. The CDR3 coding sequence is TGCGCCAGCAGCAAATTACATGGAGAGAACACTGAAGCTTTCTTT. Residues: CASSKLHGENTEAFF.

The chain uses TRBV27 and TRBJ1-1, with unresolved D. The CDR3 covers 14 residues. V lost 6 bases to trimming and J lost 0 bases, with 11 bases between them. Germline-derived CDR1 and CDR2 are MNHEY and SMNVEV (reference sequence). This CDR3 reads CASRLGLLNTEAFF. The CDR3 bases are TGTGCCAGCAGACTAGGACTTTTGAACACTGAAGCTTTCTTT.

The rearrangement uses TRBV2 and TRBJ1-1, with D tentatively TRBD1 (5 bases). Germline V gives CDR1 SNHLY, CDR2 FYNNEI. Trimming stripped 6 bases from V and 4 bases from J, with 12 bases between. There are 13 residues in the CDR3. The CDR3 DNA reads as TGTGCCAGCAGAGAAAGACAGATCACTGAAGCTTTCTTT. As protein: CASRERQITEAFF.

The chain couples TRBV12-5 to TRBJ2-3; tentatively, D is TRBD1 (6 bases). Per germline, CDR1 LGHNT and CDR2 FRNRAP. The CDR3 runs to 15 residues. The V end lost 7 bases, the J end lost 2 bases, and 16 bases lay between the germline ends. The CDR3 here is CASVQQGFDTDTQYF. In nucleotides, the CDR3 is TGTGCTAGTGTCCAACAGGGATTTGACACAGATACGCAGTATTTT.

This clone has a single count. This chain connects TRBV5-1 to TRBJ1-1; D unclear. V dropped 0 bases and J dropped 1 base, with 7 bases sitting between them. CDR1 is SGHRS and CDR2 is YFSETQ in the germline V gene. This CDR3 is 14 amino acids long. The chain's CDR3 is CASSLAPSNTEAFF. The CDR3 DNA sequence: TGCGCCAGCAGCTTGGCCCCGTCGAACACTGAAGCTTTCTTT. The whole variable domain, filled in from reference TRBV5-1 and TRBJ1-1, reads KAGVTQTPRYLIKTRGQQVTLSCSPISGHRSVSWYQQTPGQGLQFLFEYFSETQRNKGNFPGRFSGRQFSNSRSEMNVSTLELGDSALYLCASSLAPSNTEAFFGQGTRLTVV.